This T cell receptor (beta chain) was identified in a study of T cell responses to AZD1222 COVID-19 vaccine (dated by TCRdb to the early 2020s). A note on the overall study: A total of 230 to 250 trial participants underwent TCR sequencing, of whom 200 to 220 received two doses of AZD1222 and about 25 received two doses of the MenACWY control vaccine. Trial participants were enrolled by age into 18-55, 56-69 and 70-plus year subgroups, with roughly 160, 29 and 62 TCR-sequenced participants respectively.

The CDR3 regions of human TCRbeta chains were analyzed by immunosequencing. For the original study's pipeline: Repertoire TCRs were matched against a reference library of SARS-CoV-2-specific TCRs generated with the MIRA antigen-specificity platform. Breadth was defined as the fraction of unique TCRs that were SARS-CoV-2-associated. Depth was defined as the fraction of total T cells that were SARS-CoV-2-associated. Using the MIRA data, each spike-specific TCR was mapped to the spike region that the TCR reacts to and placed in a CD4 or CD8 class. Log10-transformed breadth and depth values were compared by one-way ANOVA with Sidak's multiple comparisons tests. This is the immuneACCESS table as TCRdb keeps it, with only in-frame sequences that have V and J called. A part of the clones is gone; compared with another copy, unresolved V genes explain less than half, and the rest is unexplained. The V and J calls and the clone size are those of that table, but D and trimming were determined from the DNA. Within this sample are 150,000 to 200,000 clones, with 85% to 90% of them counted one time only. The leading ten clones occupy 4.3% of the sample.

This specimen's time point label, per the study, means: about 28 days (+/-7) after the second vaccine dose. According to the study, the label for this sample's treatment or condition signals: meningococcal conjugate vaccine given as trial control. Vaccinee samples were obtained from the UK trials COV001 and COV002, which included a single-blind randomized controlled phase 2/3 trial of AZD1222 (ChAdOx1 nCoV-19) in healthy adults. For TCRbeta chain sequencing, PBMC samples were collected from trial participants at day 0 and at day 28 after the second dose. General study outcomes and caveats: After two AZD1222 doses, both the breadth and the depth of spike-specific TCRs were significantly higher than at day 0 and than in MenACWY recipients. Participants were mostly white British and included more females than males, and it was suggested by the authors that clonal diversity may have been underestimated. Because no samples from the day 14 peak response were available, repertoires could be characterized only after the peak T cell response. In the small 56-69-year group, the increase in depth fell short of significance, most likely because of low power. Nearly half of unique spike-specific TCRs reportedly recognized epitopes outside regions mutated in the B.1.351 and B.1.1.7 variants. The vaccine-associated CD4 TCRs covered the entire spike protein, and the dominant responses fell in regions 160-218 and 743-854. Conclusions about previously exposed vaccinees are limited because only a handful of AZD1222 recipients were SARS-CoV-2 seropositive at baseline.

Regarding this clone: Its target antigen remains unknown. No much larger clone is present one base from it, and per-base qualities are unavailable.

From cysteine to phenylalanine, the CDR3 is 18 amino acids long. Only the CDR3 region is kept as DNA, spanning 54 bases read in frame from base 1. Taken from the germline V gene, the CDR1 and CDR2 loops are SGHRS and YFSETQ. For this chain, trimming is 0 bases at the V end and 4 bases at the J end, and the number of junction bases without a gene match is 9. Sequenced here: peripheral blood, sampled 28 days after the second dose of the MenACWY control vaccine. This chain joins TRBV5-1 to TRBJ2-1; 11 central bases correspond to TRBD2. The origin of this receptor is an adult who received the MenACWY meningococcal vaccine as a control. CDR3 loop: CASSLARASGRLYNEQFF. The nucleotide sequence is TGCGCCAGCAGCTTGGCCCGGGCTAGCGGGAGGCTGTACAATGAGCAGTTCTTC.